This T cell receptor beta chain was documented in a study of spatial heterogeneity in lung cancer. Germline CDR1 reads DFQATT; CDR2 reads SNEGSKA (reference sequence). V was clipped by 5 bases and J by 6 bases, with 12 bases between them. The length of the CDR3 is 12 residues. In its sample, this clonotype was seen many times. TCRdb redid the calling of the 5' RACE reads with MiXCR, one entry per CDR3 protein. This sample has tens of thousands of distinct CDR3 sequences, with around 6.7% found just once. Documented time point: sample taken at primary tumor resection. The input material, whole RNA from tumor, nontumor lung or frozen PBMC, was sequenced unsorted.

V is TRBV20-1 and J is TRBJ2-3; possibly TRBD1 or TRBD2 for D (5 bases each). This sequence was found in a female donor with early-stage non-small cell lung cancer. Material: PBMCs, obtained at surgery. The CDR3 region is CSAWDRGDTQYF. The CDR3 DNA follows: TGCAGTGCTTGGGACCGAGGGGATACGCAGTATTTT.